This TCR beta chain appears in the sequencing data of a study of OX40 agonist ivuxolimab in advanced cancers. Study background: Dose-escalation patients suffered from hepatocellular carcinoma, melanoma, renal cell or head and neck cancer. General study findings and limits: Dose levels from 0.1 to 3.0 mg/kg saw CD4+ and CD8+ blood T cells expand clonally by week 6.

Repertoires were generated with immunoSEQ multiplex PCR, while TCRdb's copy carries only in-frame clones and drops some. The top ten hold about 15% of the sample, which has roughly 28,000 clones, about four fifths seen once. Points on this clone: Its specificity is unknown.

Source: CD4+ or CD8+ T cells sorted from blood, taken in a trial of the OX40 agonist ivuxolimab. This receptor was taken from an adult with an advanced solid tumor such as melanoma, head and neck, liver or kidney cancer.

The CDR3 reads CAWNQPQVLRNTIYF. The CDR3 nucleotides read TGTGCCTGGAATCAACCACAGGTTTTGAGAAACACCATATATTTT. The chain carries TRBV30 and TRBJ1-3; D possibly corresponds to TRBD1 (5 bases). The V end was cut by 4 bases, the J end by 5 bases, with 18 bases between. The germline gives CDR1 GTSNPN, CDR2 SVGIG (reference sequence). CDR3 size: 15 residues.